This passage covers 20 T cell receptor beta chains from one sample sequenced in a study of OX40 agonist ivuxolimab in advanced cancers. Only in-frame clones appear in the TCRdb table, and some are missing; sequencing was by immunoSEQ multiplex PCR. The data contain under 70,000 clones, 85% to 90% of them seen just once; the ten biggest clones take up under 14%. The material sequenced was CD4+ or CD8+ T cells sorted from blood, taken in a trial of the OX40 agonist ivuxolimab. These receptor sequences come from an adult with an advanced solid tumor such as melanoma, head and neck, liver or kidney cancer.

V is TRBV6-1 and J is TRBJ2-7, with 10 bases matching TRBD1. The CDR3 runs to 15 residues. V shed 4 bases and J 3 bases; nucleotides not matched to a gene: 6. The germline V gene encodes CDR1 MNHNS and CDR2 SASEGT. The CDR3 reads CASSAAGQGIYEQYF. For the CDR3, the DNA is TGTGCCAGCAGTGCCGCGGGACAGGGGATCTACGAGCAGTACTTC.

The chain carries TRBV16 and TRBJ2-7, with 12 bases that match TRBD1. CDR3 length: 13 residues. The V gene end was trimmed by 4 bases and the J gene end by 9 bases; junction bases not matched to a gene: 4. Per the germline V gene, CDR1 is KGHSY and CDR2 is FQNENV. The CDR3 loop is CASSRDRGQGQYF. CDR3 coding DNA: TGTGCCAGCAGCCGGGACAGGGGGCAAGGGCAGTACTTC.

This clone was seen a single time. The V gene is TRBV5-1, the J gene TRBJ1-4; D gene unclear. The CDR3 is made up of 15 amino acids. The germline V gene encodes CDR1 SGHRS and CDR2 YFSETQ. Trimming pared 2 bases from V and 8 bases from J, leaving 16 bases between. The CDR3 protein is CASSLSAGSVEKLFF. For the CDR3, the DNA is TGCGCCAGCAGCTTAAGTGCAGGTTCTGTGGAAAAACTGTTTTTT.

The V and J genes are TRBV10-3 and TRBJ2-2, with unresolved D. V gave up 8 bases and J gave up 0 bases, with 13 bases separating them. The germline V gene encodes CDR1 ENHRY and CDR2 SYGVKD. The CDR3 loop spans 15 amino acids. For the CDR3, the DNA is TGTGCCATCCCCCTAGATTCCGCGAACACCGGGGAGCTGTTTTTT. Protein product: CAIPLDSANTGELFF.

This rearrangement joins TRBV4-1 to TRBJ2-2; 13 nucleotides match TRBD2. Germline loops: CDR1 MGHRA, CDR2 YSYEKL. The CDR3 extends over 17 amino acids. The V and J ends lost 4 bases and 6 bases, in that order; junction bases with no gene match: 8. The CDR3 nucleotides are TGCGCCAGCAGCCGGGGACTAGCGGGACCCAGTGCCGGGGAGCTGTTTTTT. This codes for CASSRGLAGPSAGELFF.

This chain uses TRBV19 with TRBJ2-4; the D is unclear. With 3 bases removed from V and 0 bases from J, the gap between germline ends came to 18 bases. The CDR3 runs 18 residues. Germline V gene data show CDR1 as LNHDA and CDR2 as SQIVND (reference sequence). CDR3 region: CASSILHDLGIAKNIQYF. CDR3 bases: TGTGCCAGTAGTATTCTTCATGATCTCGGTATAGCCAAAAACATTCAGTACTTC. Full variable domain (rest looked up from reference TRBV19 and TRBJ2-4): DGGITQSPKYLFRKEGQNVTLSCEQNLNHDAMYWYRQDPGQGLRLIYYSQIVNDFQKGDIAEGYSVSREKKESFPLTVTSAQKNPTAFYLCASSILHDLGIAKNIQYFGAGTRLSVL.

The V call is TRBV18, the J call TRBJ2-1; 16 nucleotides line up with TRBD2. Germline lookup yields CDR1 KGHSH and CDR2 LQKENI. The CDR3 is 16 residues long. V shed 5 bases, J shed 7 bases, and the junction held 5 bases outside the gene matches. DNA for the CDR3: TGTGCCAGCTCATCTGGGACTAGCGGGAGGGTGAATGAGCAGTTCTTC. Its translation is CASSSGTSGRVNEQFF.

This sequence joins TRBV19 and TRBJ1-5; a possible D gene is TRBD1 (5 bases). This CDR3 has 13 amino acids. The V end lost 5 bases, the J end lost 4 bases, and 9 bases lay between the germline ends. The germline V gene encodes CDR1 LNHDA and CDR2 SQIVND (reference sequence). Written as DNA, the CDR3 is TGTGCCAGTAGTTTGACAGCAAATCAGCCCCAGCATTTT. Encoded protein: CASSLTANQPQHF.

In DNA form, the CDR3 reads TGCAGTGCAGACAGGGGGGAGACCCAGTACTTC. Amino acids: CSADRGETQYF. The V and J genes are TRBV20-1 and TRBJ2-5; 9 nucleotides match TRBD1. Germline assignment: CDR1 DFQATT and CDR2 SNEGSKA (reference sequence). V was pared by 6 bases and J by 5 bases, with 1 base of the junction left unmatched. CDR3 length equals 11 residues.

The chain is built from TRBV6-5 and TRBJ1-2; D unclear. Germline V gene lookup returns CDR1 MNHEY and CDR2 SVGAGI. Trimming took off 2 bases at V and 8 bases at J, with 9 bases between the two ends. The CDR3 sequence is 12 residues long. This CDR3 reads CASSYNNWGYTF. CDR3 nucleotides: TGTGCCAGCAGTTACAACAACTGGGGCTACACCTTC.

The rearrangement links TRBV4-1 to TRBJ2-1; weak D call: TRBD2 (6 bases). In germline, CDR1 is MGHRA, CDR2 YSYEKL. V lost 8 bases and J lost 6, with 20 bases in between. The CDR3 contains 15 residues. CDR3 region: CASQRRGLPGNEQFF. CDR3 in DNA: TGCGCCAGCCAGAGGCGGGGACTGCCGGGCAATGAGCAGTTCTTC.

This clone turned up a few times. This chain joins TRBV9 and TRBJ1-2; D might be TRBD1 (5 bases). Germline CDR1 and CDR2: SGDLS and YYNGEE. V gave up 3 bases and J gave up 8 bases, with 14 bases separating them. The CDR3 contains 13 residues. CDR3 DNA: TGTGCCAGCAGCGCCATTGGGGGATGGGGCTACACCTTC. Protein product: CASSAIGGWGYTF. Based on the CDR3 plus reference TRBV9 and TRBJ1-2, the full variable domain is DSGVTQTPKHLITATGQRVTLRCSPRSGDLSVYWYQQSLDQGLQFLIQYYNGEERAKGNILERFSAQQFPDLHSELNLSSLELGDSALYFCASSAIGGWGYTFGSGTRLTVV.

The rearrangement links TRBV5-5 to TRBJ2-7, with 7 bases identical to TRBD1. Germline CDR1 is SGHKS and CDR2 is YYEKEE (reference sequence). This CDR3 spans 15 amino acids. V gave up 0 bases and J gave up 2 bases; unmatched junction bases: 5. This CDR3 is CASSLEQGWTYEQYF. CDR3 DNA: TGTGCCAGCAGCTTGGAACAGGGGTGGACCTACGAGCAGTACTTC.

The V call is TRBV7-9, the J call TRBJ1-1; D is unclear. The V end lost 4 bases, the J end lost 6 bases, and 12 bases lay between the germline ends. The CDR3 has 13 amino acids. Germline CDR1 is SEHNR and CDR2 is FQNEAQ (reference sequence). The CDR3 region is CASSSPWIAEAFF. The CDR3 DNA sequence: TGTGCCAGCAGCTCTCCTTGGATCGCTGAAGCTTTCTTT.

This chain joins TRBV29-1 and TRBJ2-7, with TRBD2 identical over 11 bases. Germline V gene lookup returns CDR1 SQVTM and CDR2 ANQGSEA. Unmatched junction bases numbered 7, after V lost 7 bases and J lost 5 bases. The CDR3 spans 13 residues. CDR3 sequence reads: CSAVTSGRHEQYF. The CDR3 DNA is TGCAGCGCCGTAACTAGCGGGAGACACGAGCAGTACTTC.

About this clone: Other DNA sequences in the sample encode the same CDR3. In nucleotides, the CDR3 is TGTGCCAGTAGTGAAGGTTACGAGCAGTACTTC. Translation gives CASSEGYEQYF. The genes are TRBV19 and TRBJ2-7; D is unclear. This CDR3 contains 11 residues. The V gene lost 5 bases and the J gene lost 4 bases, with 6 bases spanning the gap. In germline, CDR1 is LNHDA, CDR2 SQIVND (reference sequence). Filled out from reference TRBV19 and TRBJ2-7, the complete variable domain reads DGGITQSPKYLFRKEGQNVTLSCEQNLNHDAMYWYRQDPGQGLRLIYYSQIVNDFQKGDIAEGYSVSREKKESFPLTVTSAQKNPTAFYLCASSEGYEQYFGPGTRLTVT.

The chain links TRBV19 to TRBJ1-2, with 7 positions matching TRBD1. The CDR3 totals 15 residues. CDR1 is LNHDA, CDR2 SQIVND, per germline (reference sequence). V shed 5 bases, J shed 3 bases, and the junction held 9 bases outside the gene matches. The CDR3 DNA sequence: TGTGCCAGTAGTCTCGACAGGGTTCCTTACTATGGCTACACCTTC. This codes for CASSLDRVPYYGYTF.

The chain joins TRBV28 to TRBJ2-5, with D possibly matching TRBD2 (5 bases). Germline values: CDR1 MDHEN, CDR2 SYDVKM. The V gene lost 8 bases and the J gene lost 5 bases, with 21 bases spanning the gap. The CDR3 runs to 15 residues. The CDR3 region is CASQFPGNLRETQYF. The CDR3 DNA reads TGTGCCAGCCAGTTTCCGGGAAACCTCCGGGAGACCCAGTACTTC. Variable domain in full (rest from reference TRBV28 and TRBJ2-5): DVKVTQSSRYLVKRTGEKVFLECVQDMDHENMFWYRQDPGLGLRLIYFSYDVKMKEKGDIPEGYSVSREKKERFSLILESASTNQTSMYLCASQFPGNLRETQYFGPGTRLLVL.

The rearrangement links TRBV5-6 to TRBJ2-6; D unclear. V was clipped by 2 bases and J by 0 bases, with 9 bases between them. Germline assignment: CDR1 SGHDT and CDR2 YYEEEE. The CDR3 spans 16 residues. The CDR3 spells CASSFFALSGANVLTF. The CDR3 DNA reads TGTGCCAGCAGCTTTTTTGCCCTCTCTGGGGCCAACGTCCTGACTTTC.

This sequence joins TRBV28 and TRBJ2-7, with 10 bases aligning to TRBD2. Germline loops: CDR1 MDHEN, CDR2 SYDVKM. This CDR3 spans 16 amino acids. The junction had 10 bases not matched to a gene; V was cut back by 4 bases and J by 4 bases. The CDR3 protein is CASSYESGRALYEQYF. Written as DNA, the CDR3 is TGTGCCAGCAGTTACGAAAGCGGGAGGGCCTTGTACGAGCAGTACTTC.